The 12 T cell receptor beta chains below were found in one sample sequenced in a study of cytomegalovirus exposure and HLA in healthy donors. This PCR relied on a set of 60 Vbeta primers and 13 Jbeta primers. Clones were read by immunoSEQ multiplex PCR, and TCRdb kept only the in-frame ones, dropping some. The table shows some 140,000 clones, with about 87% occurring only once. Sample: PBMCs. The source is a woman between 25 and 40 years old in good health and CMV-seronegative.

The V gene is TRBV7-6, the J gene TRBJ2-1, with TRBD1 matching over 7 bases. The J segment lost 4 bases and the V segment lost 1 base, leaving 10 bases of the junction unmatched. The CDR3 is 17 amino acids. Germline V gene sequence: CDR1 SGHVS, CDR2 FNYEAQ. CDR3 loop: CASSLGALRGPYNEQFF. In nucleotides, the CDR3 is TGTGCCAGCAGCTTAGGAGCGTTAAGGGGGCCGTACAATGAGCAGTTCTTC.

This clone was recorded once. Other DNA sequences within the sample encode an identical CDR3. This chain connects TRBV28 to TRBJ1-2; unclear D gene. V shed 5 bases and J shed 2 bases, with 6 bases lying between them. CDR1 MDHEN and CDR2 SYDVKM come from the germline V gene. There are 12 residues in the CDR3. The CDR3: CASSLRNYGYTF. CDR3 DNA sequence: TGTGCCAGCAGTCTTAGAAACTATGGCTACACCTTC.

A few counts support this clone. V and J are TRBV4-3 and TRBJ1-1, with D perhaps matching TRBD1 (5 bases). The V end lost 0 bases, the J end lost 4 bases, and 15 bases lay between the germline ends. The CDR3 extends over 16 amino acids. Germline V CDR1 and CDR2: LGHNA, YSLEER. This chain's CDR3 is CASSQDRGWGLTEAFF. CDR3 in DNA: TGCGCCAGCAGCCAAGATCGAGGGTGGGGACTCACTGAAGCTTTCTTT.

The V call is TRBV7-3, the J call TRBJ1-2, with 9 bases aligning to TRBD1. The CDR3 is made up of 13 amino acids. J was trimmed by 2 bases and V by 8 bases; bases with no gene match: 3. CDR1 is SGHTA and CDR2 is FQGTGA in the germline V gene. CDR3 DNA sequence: TGTGCCAGCGGGACAGGGAACAACTATGGCTACACCTTC. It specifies CASGTGNNYGYTF. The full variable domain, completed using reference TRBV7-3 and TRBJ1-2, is GAGVSQTPSNKVTEKGKYVELRCDPISGHTALYWYRQSLGQGPEFLIYFQGTGAADDSGLPNDRFFAVRPEGSVSTLKIQRTERGDSAVYLCASGTGNNYGYTFGSGTRLTVV.

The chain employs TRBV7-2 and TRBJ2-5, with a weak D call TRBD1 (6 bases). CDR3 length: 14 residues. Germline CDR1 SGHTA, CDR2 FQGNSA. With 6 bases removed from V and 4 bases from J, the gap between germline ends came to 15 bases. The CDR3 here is CASRTDTGRETQYF. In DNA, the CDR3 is TGTGCCAGCAGGACGGATACAGGGAGAGAGACCCAGTACTTC.

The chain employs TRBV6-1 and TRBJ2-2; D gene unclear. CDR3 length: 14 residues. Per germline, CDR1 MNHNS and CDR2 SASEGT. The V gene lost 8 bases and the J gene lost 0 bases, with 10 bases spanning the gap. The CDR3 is CASHREPNTGELFF. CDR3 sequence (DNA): TGTGCCAGCCACAGAGAACCGAACACCGGGGAGCTGTTTTTT.

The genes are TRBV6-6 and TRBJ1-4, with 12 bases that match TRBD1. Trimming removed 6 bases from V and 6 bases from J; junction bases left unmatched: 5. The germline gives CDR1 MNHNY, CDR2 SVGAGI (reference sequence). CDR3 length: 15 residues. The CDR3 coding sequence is TGTGCCAGCAGCCGGGACAGGGGGCTCGATGAAAAACTGTTTTTT. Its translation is CASSRDRGLDEKLFF.

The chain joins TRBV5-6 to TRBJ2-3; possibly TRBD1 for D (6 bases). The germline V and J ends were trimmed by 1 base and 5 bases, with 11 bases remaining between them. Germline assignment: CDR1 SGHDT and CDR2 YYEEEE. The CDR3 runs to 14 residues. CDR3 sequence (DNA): TGTGCCAGCAGCTTGTCAGGGGCCGAAGATACGCAGTATTTT. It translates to CASSLSGAEDTQYF.

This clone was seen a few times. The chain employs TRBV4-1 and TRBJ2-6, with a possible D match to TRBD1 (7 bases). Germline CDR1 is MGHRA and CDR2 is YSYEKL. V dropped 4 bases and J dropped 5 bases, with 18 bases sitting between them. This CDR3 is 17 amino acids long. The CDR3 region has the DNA TGCGCCAGCAGCCCGGGAGACAGGGACCCGTGGGCCAACGTCCTGACTTTC. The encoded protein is CASSPGDRDPWANVLTF.

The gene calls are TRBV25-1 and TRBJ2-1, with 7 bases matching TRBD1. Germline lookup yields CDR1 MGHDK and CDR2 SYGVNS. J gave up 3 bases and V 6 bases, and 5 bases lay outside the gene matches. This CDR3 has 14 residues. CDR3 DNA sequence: TGTGCCAGCAGCAAACGGGACAGCTACAATGAGCAGTTCTTC. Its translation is CASSKRDSYNEQFF.

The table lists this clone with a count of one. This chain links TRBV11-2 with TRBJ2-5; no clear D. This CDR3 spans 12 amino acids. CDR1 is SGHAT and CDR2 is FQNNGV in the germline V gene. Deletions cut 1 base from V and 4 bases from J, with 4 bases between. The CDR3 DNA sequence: TGTGCCAGCAGCTTAGGTAGAGAGACCCAGTACTTC. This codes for CASSLGRETQYF. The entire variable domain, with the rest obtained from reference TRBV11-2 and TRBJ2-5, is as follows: EAGVAQSPRYKIIEKRQSVAFWCNPISGHATLYWYQQILGQGPKLLIQFQNNGVVDDSQLPKDRFSAERLKGVDSTLKIQPAKLEDSAVYLCASSLGRETQYFGPGTRLLVL.

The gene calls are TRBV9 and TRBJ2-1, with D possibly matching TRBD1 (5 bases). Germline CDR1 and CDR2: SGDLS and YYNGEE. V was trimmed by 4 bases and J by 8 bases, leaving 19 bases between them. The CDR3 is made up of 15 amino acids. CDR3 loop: CASSPLGVGWDEQFF. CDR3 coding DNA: TGTGCCAGCAGCCCTCTAGGGGTGGGTTGGGATGAGCAGTTCTTC.